This T cell receptor (beta chain) was identified during a study of T-cell memory formation after mild COVID-19. This clonotype was picked up a small number of times. At one end, the junction sequence differs from germline, possibly due to a read error. CDR1 is ENHRY and CDR2 is SYGVKD in the germline V gene. This CDR3 has 13 residues. TCRdb passed the 5' RACE reads through MiXCR, listing each CDR3 protein once. This table holds 350,000 to 450,000 distinct CDR3 sequences, roughly 24% found once. Sequenced: PBMCs or a T cell subset sorted from them (not recorded which). The TCR sequence derives from an adult woman who had mild COVID-19 (a few samples of this study predate the infection). Cell type and time point are not known. The J gene is TRBJ1-5, the V gene TRBV10-3; D is unresolved. The CDR3 DNA follows: TGTGCCATCAGTGAGTCTTGGAATCTGCCCCAGCATTTT. This codes for CAISESWNLPQHF.